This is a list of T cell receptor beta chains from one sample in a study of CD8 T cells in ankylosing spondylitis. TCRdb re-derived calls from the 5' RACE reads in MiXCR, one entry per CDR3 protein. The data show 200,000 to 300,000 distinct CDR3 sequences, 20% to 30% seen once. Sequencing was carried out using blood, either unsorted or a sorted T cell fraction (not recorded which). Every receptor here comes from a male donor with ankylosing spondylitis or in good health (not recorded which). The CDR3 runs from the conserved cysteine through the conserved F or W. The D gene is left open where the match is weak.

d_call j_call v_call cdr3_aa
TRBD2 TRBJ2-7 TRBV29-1 CSVVLGGGSYEQYF
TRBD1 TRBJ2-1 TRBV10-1 CASSEPGTGSEQFF
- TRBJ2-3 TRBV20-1 CSASVLSSSLTDTQYF
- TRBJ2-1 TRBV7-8 CASSPRVGGQPSYNEQFF
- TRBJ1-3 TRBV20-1 CSATTGFSSGNTIYF
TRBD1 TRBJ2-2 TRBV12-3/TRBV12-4 CASTRTGESGELFF
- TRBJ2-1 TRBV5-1 CASSADVYNEQFF
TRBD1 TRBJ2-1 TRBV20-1 CSAGIGTGGNNEQFF
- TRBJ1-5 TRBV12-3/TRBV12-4 CASSLDGNQPQHF
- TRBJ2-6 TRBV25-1 CASFLPGANVLTF
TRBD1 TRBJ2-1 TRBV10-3 CAISEYPPGTGGRNEQFF
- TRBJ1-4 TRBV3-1 CASSQWQGNEKLFF
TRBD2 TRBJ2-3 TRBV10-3 CAITPGTSGSTDTQYF
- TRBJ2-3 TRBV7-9 CASSLDSDTQYF
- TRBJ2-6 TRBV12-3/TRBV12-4 CASTRGSRSGANVLTF
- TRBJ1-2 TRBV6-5 CASSRDSGGYTF
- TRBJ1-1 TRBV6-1 CASRSLGGTPNTEAFF
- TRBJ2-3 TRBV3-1 CASSQEMGPTDTQYF
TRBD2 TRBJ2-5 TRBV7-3 CASSLGFGGDETQYF
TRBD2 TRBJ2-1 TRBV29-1 CSVESYRGGTAGLVYNEQFF
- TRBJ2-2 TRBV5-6 CASSLDTGQGELFF
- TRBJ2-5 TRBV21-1 CASEEAFQETQYF
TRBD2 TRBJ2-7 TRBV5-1 CASSLLAGPSSYEQYF
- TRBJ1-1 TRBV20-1 CSAQDGGMNTEAFF
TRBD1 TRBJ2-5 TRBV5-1 CASSSQGAETQYF
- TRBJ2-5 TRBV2 CASRGPGGHPETQYF
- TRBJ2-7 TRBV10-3 CAISDAADEQYF
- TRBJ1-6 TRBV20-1 CSAREGRVKSPLHF
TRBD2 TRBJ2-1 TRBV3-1 CASSQGLAGGRVEQFF
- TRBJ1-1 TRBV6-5 CASSYGSSADTEAFF
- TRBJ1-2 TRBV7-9 CASTTGSSRGYTF
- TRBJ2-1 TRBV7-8 CASSRTYNEQFF
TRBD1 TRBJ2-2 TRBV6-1 CASRGQGGTGELFF
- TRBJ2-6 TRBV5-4 CASSPPRTGANVLTF
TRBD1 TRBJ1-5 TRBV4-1 CASSQGGTGGLGQPQHF
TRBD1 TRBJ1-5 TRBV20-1 CSATRDSLNQPQHF
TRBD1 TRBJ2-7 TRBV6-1 CASTKTGKSEQYF
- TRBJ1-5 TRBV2 CASSENRDDQPQHF
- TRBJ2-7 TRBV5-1 CASSLVSGDTYEQYF
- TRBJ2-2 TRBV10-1 CASSEAPTAGELFF
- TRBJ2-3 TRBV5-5 CASSLQGGPYHTQYF
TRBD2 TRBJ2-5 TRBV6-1 CASRKQRGQETQYF
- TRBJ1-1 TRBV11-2 CASSLGHLNTEAFF